This T cell receptor beta chain was sequenced during a study of chemoradiotherapy in HPV16-positive cancers. Repeated repertoire sampling spanned the course of chemoradiotherapy. V was cut by 8 bases and J by 0 bases, with 14 bases left in between. CDR1 and CDR2 from the germline V gene are MDHEN and SYDVKM. This CDR3 region has 15 residues. Remarks on this clone: Its antigen is currently unknown.

The data were produced by immunoSEQ multiplex PCR, yet TCRdb's version contains in-frame clones alone and is incomplete. Among approximately 19,000 clones, approximately 83% were seen once, and the ten largest hold about 4.6%. Findings of the study overall: The functional HPV-specific definition rests on just a couple of HPV16-positive patients.

This sequence was found in a human donor with HPV-associated anogenital cancer. The sequenced sample was blood, obtained from a patient who underwent chemoradiotherapy. The genes are TRBV28 and TRBJ1-3; D might be TRBD1 (5 bases). The CDR3: CASWDAPLSGNTIYF. Here the CDR3 DNA reads TGTGCCAGCTGGGACGCTCCACTCTCTGGAAACACCATATATTTT.